Listed below are T cell receptor beta chains from one sample, sequenced in a study of blood T cell repertoires in COVID-19. The protocol was immunoSEQ multiplex PCR, while the TCRdb copy is restricted to in-frame clones and leaves out a portion. The sample records tens of thousands of clones, approximately 82% being singletons. Sequencing input: peripheral blood. The receptors derive from a human donor in a cohort sampled during active COVID-19. Each CDR3 is given with its conserved first and last residue. D genes are given only for firm matches.

j_gene,d_gene,v_gene,CDR3aa,CDR3nt
TRBJ2-7,.,TRBV6-5,CASSPGGEQYF,TGTGCCAGCAGTCCCGGGGGAGAGCAGTACTTC
TRBJ1-1,.,TRBV19,CASSRRENTEAFF,TGTGCCAGTAGTAGGAGGGAGAACACTGAAGCTTTCTTT
TRBJ1-2,.,TRBV19,CASSITDYGYTF,TGTGCCAGTAGTATTACAGACTATGGCTACACCTTC
TRBJ2-2,.,TRBV2,CASSRTPADTGELFF,TGTGCCAGCAGTCGGACACCGGCGGACACCGGGGAGCTGTTTTTT
TRBJ1-5,.,TRBV6-1,CASSEQGSNQPQHF,TGTGCCAGCAGTGAGCAGGGTAGCAATCAGCCCCAGCATTTT
TRBJ2-7,TRBD2,TRBV4-1,CASSQGLAQSYEQYF,TGCGCCAGCAGCCAGGGACTAGCGCAATCCTACGAGCAGTACTTC
TRBJ2-1,TRBD2,TRBV19,CASSMQTSGYNEQFF,TGTGCCAGTAGTATGCAGACTAGCGGCTACAATGAGCAGTTCTTC
TRBJ1-1,.,TRBV20-1,CSARSPPEAFF,TGCAGTGCTAGGAGTCCACCTGAAGCTTTCTTT
TRBJ1-5,.,TRBV3-1/TRBV3-2,CASSPDLGKRAQHF,TGTGCCAGCAGCCCCGACCTAGGGAAGCGGGCCCAGCATTTT
TRBJ1-1,.,TRBV5-1,CASSIDYSGVNTEAFF,TGCGCCAGCAGCATTGATTACTCAGGGGTGAACACTGAAGCTTTCTTT
TRBJ1-1,.,TRBV7-2,CASSLRDTEAFF,TGTGCCAGCAGCTTAAGAGACACTGAAGCTTTCTTT